This is a list of T cell receptor beta chains from one sample in a study of control samples from healthy donors and cancer patients. Sequencing used immunoSEQ multiplex PCR; TCRdb keeps in-frame clones, though not all of them. This sample yields around 28,000 clones, of which approximately 90% are seen a single time; about 1.6% belongs to the top ten. Material for sequencing was PBMCs. The receptors derive from a woman aged 40 to 50 with lung cancer. Each CDR3 is given with its conserved first and last residue. The order of the fields is CDR3 protein, CDR3 DNA, D gene, clone size, J gene, V gene. The D gene is left open where the match is weak. Only some rows state a clone size, as once, few, many or a class for expanded clones.

cdr3_aa: CASSQGVRASGVVETQYF; cdr3_nt: TGTGCCAGCAGCCAAGGGGTCCGGGCTAGCGGGGTCGTAGAGACCCAGTACTTC; d_call: TRBD2; clone_size: once; j_call: TRBJ2-5; v_call: TRBV14
cdr3_aa: CASSRPGQGYNEQFF; cdr3_nt: TGTGCCAGCAGCCGGCCGGGACAGGGCTACAATGAGCAGTTCTTC; d_call: TRBD1; clone_size: NA; j_call: TRBJ2-1; v_call: TRBV7-9
cdr3_aa: CASSKMDRGGQETQYF; cdr3_nt: TGTGCCAGCAGCAAGATGGACAGGGGAGGGCAGGAGACCCAGTACTTC; d_call: TRBD1; clone_size: NA; j_call: TRBJ2-5; v_call: TRBV7-8
cdr3_aa: CASSPQHASSPGNHEQYF; cdr3_nt: TGTGCCAGCTCACCCCAACACGCCTCCTCGCCAGGGAACCACGAGCAGTACTTC; d_call: NA; clone_size: NA; j_call: TRBJ2-7; v_call: TRBV18
cdr3_aa: CASSLPPGIEQFF; cdr3_nt: TGTGCCAGCAGCTTGCCCCCGGGGATTGAGCAGTTCTTC; d_call: NA; clone_size: NA; j_call: TRBJ2-1; v_call: TRBV5-6
cdr3_aa: CAISESQEDRDTQYF; cdr3_nt: TGTGCCATCAGTGAGTCCCAGGAAGATAGGGATACGCAGTATTTT; d_call: NA; clone_size: NA; j_call: TRBJ2-3; v_call: TRBV10-3
cdr3_aa: CASSPGSSSTEAFF; cdr3_nt: TGCGCCAGCAGCCCAGGAAGCTCGAGCACTGAAGCTTTCTTT; d_call: NA; clone_size: NA; j_call: TRBJ1-1; v_call: TRBV5-1
cdr3_aa: CASSQGTGNTEAFF; cdr3_nt: TGTGCCAGCAGCCAAGGGACGGGGAACACTGAAGCTTTCTTT; d_call: NA; clone_size: NA; j_call: TRBJ1-1; v_call: TRBV3-1/TRBV3-2
cdr3_aa: CASSNYGGVLLANEKLFF; cdr3_nt: TGTGCCAGTAGTAATTACGGCGGGGTTTTGTTGGCTAATGAAAAACTGTTTTTT; d_call: NA; clone_size: NA; j_call: TRBJ1-4; v_call: TRBV19
cdr3_aa: CATSRFAGGEQYF; cdr3_nt: TGTGCCACGAGCCGGTTTGCGGGTGGCGAGCAGTACTTC; d_call: NA; clone_size: NA; j_call: TRBJ2-7; v_call: TRBV15
cdr3_aa: CASSNNLGQAGETQYF; cdr3_nt: TGCGCCAGCAGCAACAATCTCGGACAGGCCGGGGAGACCCAGTACTTC; d_call: TRBD1; clone_size: once; j_call: TRBJ2-5; v_call: TRBV5-1
cdr3_aa: CASSYFPLNTEAFF; cdr3_nt: TGTGCCAGCAGTTACTTTCCCTTGAACACTGAAGCTTTCTTT; d_call: NA; clone_size: NA; j_call: TRBJ1-1; v_call: TRBV6-5
cdr3_aa: CASSSSGQTYEQYF; cdr3_nt: TGCGCCAGCTCATCATCGGGACAGACCTACGAGCAGTACTTC; d_call: TRBD1; clone_size: NA; j_call: TRBJ2-7; v_call: TRBV25-1
cdr3_aa: CASSLGGVETQYF; cdr3_nt: TGTGCCAGCAGCTTAGGGGGCGTGGAGACCCAGTACTTC; d_call: NA; clone_size: NA; j_call: TRBJ2-5; v_call: TRBV11-3
cdr3_aa: CASSAQTGTYNEQFF; cdr3_nt: TGTGCCAGTAGTGCCCAGACAGGGACCTACAATGAGCAGTTCTTC; d_call: TRBD1; clone_size: once; j_call: TRBJ2-1; v_call: TRBV19
cdr3_aa: CASSQLKGVAGANNEQFF; cdr3_nt: TGTGCCAGCAGCCAGCTAAAGGGGGTAGCGGGGGCCAACAATGAGCAGTTCTTC; d_call: TRBD2; clone_size: NA; j_call: TRBJ2-1; v_call: TRBV4-2
cdr3_aa: CASSEGADRVKLFF; cdr3_nt: TGCGCCAGCAGTGAGGGGGCAGACCGGGTCAAACTGTTTTTT; d_call: NA; clone_size: NA; j_call: TRBJ1-4; v_call: TRBV10-2
cdr3_aa: CASSFPYWGGGDTIYF; cdr3_nt: TGTGCCAGCAGTTTCCCCTACTGGGGTGGGGGAGACACCATATATTTT; d_call: NA; clone_size: NA; j_call: TRBJ1-3; v_call: TRBV28
cdr3_aa: CASSWLLGNTGELFF; cdr3_nt: TGTGCCAGCAGCTGGCTTCTCGGGAACACCGGGGAGCTGTTTTTT; d_call: NA; clone_size: NA; j_call: TRBJ2-2; v_call: TRBV7-2
cdr3_aa: CSAGTGTYEQYF; cdr3_nt: TGCAGCGCGGGAACAGGTACCTACGAGCAGTACTTC; d_call: NA; clone_size: NA; j_call: TRBJ2-7; v_call: TRBV29-1
cdr3_aa: CASSIGVTNTEAFF; cdr3_nt: TGTGCCAGTAGTATAGGGGTTACGAACACTGAAGCTTTCTTT; d_call: NA; clone_size: NA; j_call: TRBJ1-1; v_call: TRBV19
cdr3_aa: CASSQDWETQYF; cdr3_nt: TGTGCCAGCAGCCAAGATTGGGAGACCCAGTACTTC; d_call: NA; clone_size: NA; j_call: TRBJ2-5; v_call: TRBV3-1/TRBV3-2
cdr3_aa: CASSQGLDYTF; cdr3_nt: TGTGCCAGCAGCCAGGGACTGGACTACACCTTC; d_call: NA; clone_size: NA; j_call: TRBJ1-2; v_call: TRBV5-8
cdr3_aa: CASSEQGYDEQYF; cdr3_nt: TGTGCCAGCAGTGAACAGGGGTACGACGAGCAGTACTTC; d_call: NA; clone_size: NA; j_call: TRBJ2-7; v_call: TRBV6-1
cdr3_aa: CASSFGVGGGSDTQYF; cdr3_nt: TGTGCCAGCAGTTTCGGTGTCGGCGGGGGGTCAGATACGCAGTATTTT; d_call: TRBD2; clone_size: NA; j_call: TRBJ2-3; v_call: TRBV27
cdr3_aa: CASSYSVVGQGYEQYF; cdr3_nt: TGTGCCAGCAGTTACTCGGTAGTCGGACAGGGTTACGAGCAGTACTTC; d_call: TRBD1; clone_size: NA; j_call: TRBJ2-7; v_call: TRBV6-5
cdr3_aa: CASSLEGGASTDTQYF; cdr3_nt: TGCGCCAGCAGCTTGGAGGGGGGCGCTAGCACAGATACGCAGTATTTT; d_call: NA; clone_size: NA; j_call: TRBJ2-3; v_call: TRBV5-1
cdr3_aa: CASSTSTEAYEQYF; cdr3_nt: TGTGCCAGTAGTACATCGACAGAAGCCTACGAGCAGTACTTC; d_call: NA; clone_size: NA; j_call: TRBJ2-7; v_call: TRBV19
cdr3_aa: CASSPTGIGLRAKNIQYF; cdr3_nt: TGTGCCAGCAGCCCGACAGGGATCGGGTTAAGAGCCAAAAACATTCAGTACTTC; d_call: TRBD1; clone_size: NA; j_call: TRBJ2-4; v_call: TRBV5-5
cdr3_aa: CASSDRDSQETQYF; cdr3_nt: TGTGCCAGCAGCGACCGGGACTCCCAAGAGACCCAGTACTTC; d_call: NA; clone_size: NA; j_call: TRBJ2-5; v_call: TRBV9
cdr3_aa: CASSYKRTASGPTDTQYF; cdr3_nt: TGTGCCAGCAGTTACAAGCGTACGGCTAGCGGGCCCACAGATACGCAGTATTTT; d_call: TRBD2; clone_size: NA; j_call: TRBJ2-3; v_call: TRBV6-2/TRBV6-3
cdr3_aa: CASSFITGLYYNEQFF; cdr3_nt: TGTGCCAGCAGTTTCATTACGGGACTTTACTACAATGAGCAGTTCTTC; d_call: NA; clone_size: NA; j_call: TRBJ2-1; v_call: TRBV28
cdr3_aa: CASSDAGGSNQPQHF; cdr3_nt: TGTGCCAGCAGTGACGCAGGGGGAAGCAATCAGCCCCAGCATTTT; d_call: TRBD1; clone_size: NA; j_call: TRBJ1-5; v_call: TRBV2
cdr3_aa: CASSLGNSDTDTQYF; cdr3_nt: TGTGCCAGCAGCTTAGGCAACAGCGACACAGATACGCAGTATTTT; d_call: NA; clone_size: NA; j_call: TRBJ2-3; v_call: TRBV7-9
cdr3_aa: CASGFQTQNTGELFF; cdr3_nt: TGTGCTAGTGGTTTTCAGACACAAAACACCGGGGAGCTGTTTTTT; d_call: NA; clone_size: NA; j_call: TRBJ2-2; v_call: TRBV12-5
cdr3_aa: CASSDGGPQNYGYTF; cdr3_nt: TGTGCCAGCAGCGATGGGGGGCCCCAAAACTATGGCTACACCTTC; d_call: NA; clone_size: NA; j_call: TRBJ1-2; v_call: TRBV9
cdr3_aa: CASSLGLAGPVTEAFF; cdr3_nt: TGTGCCAGCAGCTTGGGGCTGGCAGGGCCTGTCACTGAAGCTTTCTTT; d_call: NA; clone_size: NA; j_call: TRBJ1-1; v_call: TRBV5-5
cdr3_aa: CASSAQGHTGELFF; cdr3_nt: TGTGCCAGCAGCGCTCAGGGGCACACCGGGGAGCTGTTTTTT; d_call: NA; clone_size: once; j_call: TRBJ2-2; v_call: TRBV11-2
cdr3_aa: CASSLGTSGGSTDTQYF; cdr3_nt: TGTGCCAGCAGCTTAGGTACTAGCGGGGGAAGCACAGATACGCAGTATTTT; d_call: TRBD2; clone_size: NA; j_call: TRBJ2-3; v_call: TRBV11-3
cdr3_aa: CASSQDWSPQKNSPLHF; cdr3_nt: TGCGCCAGCAGCCAAGATTGGTCGCCACAGAAGAATTCACCCCTCCACTTT; d_call: NA; clone_size: few; j_call: TRBJ1-6; v_call: TRBV4-3
cdr3_aa: CASSPLPRGNSYEQYF; cdr3_nt: TGTGCCAGCAGCCCCCTCCCCAGGGGGAACTCCTACGAGCAGTACTTC; d_call: TRBD1; clone_size: NA; j_call: TRBJ2-7; v_call: TRBV11-2
cdr3_aa: CASSSRHQGQGNYGYTF; cdr3_nt: TGTGCCAGCAGCTCAAGACACCAGGGACAGGGGAACTATGGCTACACCTTC; d_call: TRBD1; clone_size: few; j_call: TRBJ1-2; v_call: TRBV13
cdr3_aa: CASSGGVNEETQYF; cdr3_nt: TGTGCCAGCAGCGGGGGGGTTAACGAAGAGACCCAGTACTTC; d_call: NA; clone_size: NA; j_call: TRBJ2-5; v_call: TRBV9
cdr3_aa: CASNPRQGGNQPQHF; cdr3_nt: TGTGCCAGTAATCCAAGACAGGGTGGCAATCAGCCCCAGCATTTT; d_call: TRBD1; clone_size: once; j_call: TRBJ1-5; v_call: TRBV19
cdr3_aa: CSVPKEGNTEAFF; cdr3_nt: TGCAGCGTGCCAAAGGAAGGGAACACTGAAGCTTTCTTT; d_call: NA; clone_size: NA; j_call: TRBJ1-1; v_call: TRBV29-1
cdr3_aa: CASSLSRGGYNEQFF; cdr3_nt: TGTGCCAGCAGCTTAAGCAGGGGGGGATACAATGAGCAGTTCTTC; d_call: NA; clone_size: NA; j_call: TRBJ2-1; v_call: TRBV7-3
cdr3_aa: CASSLGTGDDEKLFF; cdr3_nt: TGTGCCAGCAGCTTGGGGACAGGGGATGATGAAAAACTGTTTTTT; d_call: TRBD1; clone_size: NA; j_call: TRBJ1-4; v_call: TRBV5-4
cdr3_aa: CASSRRSGQGDTEAFF; cdr3_nt: TGTGCCAGCAGCCGCCGGTCGGGACAGGGCGACACTGAAGCTTTCTTT; d_call: TRBD1; clone_size: NA; j_call: TRBJ1-1; v_call: TRBV3-1/TRBV3-2
cdr3_aa: CASKSGSYEQYF; cdr3_nt: TGTGCCAGCAAGAGCGGCTCCTACGAGCAGTACTTC; d_call: NA; clone_size: NA; j_call: TRBJ2-7; v_call: TRBV6-6
cdr3_aa: CASSTTRGAGHLLEQYF; cdr3_nt: TGTGCCAGTAGTACGACTAGGGGGGCGGGACACCTTCTTGAGCAGTACTTC; d_call: NA; clone_size: NA; j_call: TRBJ2-7; v_call: TRBV19
cdr3_aa: CASSLGVVNTEAFF; cdr3_nt: TGTGCCAGCAGCTTAGGGGTGGTGAACACTGAAGCTTTCTTT; d_call: NA; clone_size: NA; j_call: TRBJ1-1; v_call: TRBV5-4
cdr3_aa: CASSLQVDNEQFF; cdr3_nt: TGTGCCAGCAGTTTACAGGTAGACAATGAGCAGTTCTTC; d_call: NA; clone_size: NA; j_call: TRBJ2-1; v_call: TRBV27
cdr3_aa: CASQRGASTDTQYF; cdr3_nt: TGTGCCAGCCAGCGGGGGGCCAGCACAGATACGCAGTATTTT; d_call: TRBD2; clone_size: NA; j_call: TRBJ2-3; v_call: TRBV11-2
cdr3_aa: CASSHEANYGYTF; cdr3_nt: TGTGCCAGCAGCCACGAGGCTAACTATGGCTACACCTTC; d_call: NA; clone_size: NA; j_call: TRBJ1-2; v_call: TRBV3-1/TRBV3-2